This T cell receptor (beta chain) emerged from a study of beta chain features in type 1 diabetes. Whole-study results and caveats: Because the template was cDNA, high-expressing cells might be over-represented.

Germline-derived CDR1 and CDR2 are KGHSY and FQNENV. Trimming at V came to 1 base and at J to 4 bases, leaving 2 bases not matched to a gene. The CDR3 covers 14 residues. Blood was drawn once from each donor into heparinised tubes. The draws averaged around 110 mL. Sort purity for all populations was recorded as exceeding 98%. Notes on this clone: Its antigen is undetermined.

Expressed TCRB transcripts were sequenced because the entire RNA isolate underwent reverse transcription. About 3.57 million reads, on average, came from each naive, central memory and regulatory T cell sample. Data came from immunoSEQ multiplex PCR; TCRdb stores just in-frame clones and leaves some out. Of 970,000 or so clones in the sample, roughly a sixth were seen once. J is TRBJ2-5 and V is TRBV16; 8 positions match TRBD2. The TCR was taken from a woman under 30 in good health. The sequenced sample was naive CD4+ T cells from blood. The CDR3 bases are TGTGCCAGCAGCCAATACGGGAGGGGAGAGACCCAGTACTTC. Translated, it gives CASSQYGRGETQYF.